Below are 6 T cell receptor beta chains sequenced from a single sample in a study of STAT5B mutations in CD4+ large granular lymphocyte leukemia. Generated by immunoSEQ multiplex PCR, the TCRdb table keeps only in-frame clones and is missing some. The sample carries 25,000 to 30,000 clones, roughly three quarters recorded once. The sample consisted of CD4+ T cells from blood buffy coats. These receptors were collected from a human donor in good health.

This clone has just one count. The chain has TRBV5-8 and TRBJ2-3; maybe TRBD1 (6 bases). The CDR3 is 16 residues long. The V gene's germline CDR1 is SGHTS and CDR2 YDEGEE. V lost 4 bases, J lost 0 bases, and 15 bases lay in between. The CDR3 bases are TGTGCCAGCAGCCCCGGATGGGGGCCTAGCACAGATACGCAGTATTTT. Its protein is CASSPGWGPSTDTQYF. Full variable domain (rest looked up from reference TRBV5-8 and TRBJ2-3): EAGVTQSPTHLIKTRGQQATLRCSPISGHTSVYWYQQALGLGLQFLLWYDEGEERNRGNFPPRFSGRQFPNYSSELNVNALELEDSALYLCASSPGWGPSTDTQYFGPGTRLTVL.

This sequence joins TRBV30 and TRBJ1-1; D is unclear. The germline V and J ends were trimmed by 3 bases and 1 base, with 3 bases remaining between them. CDR3 length: 11 residues. Germline V gene sequence: CDR1 GTSNPN, CDR2 SVGIG (reference sequence). The CDR3 DNA is TGTGCCTGGAGGCAGAACACTGAAGCTTTCTTT. Its protein is CAWRQNTEAFF.

This clone came up once. V gene TRBV6-4 combines with J gene TRBJ2-3; tentatively, D is TRBD2 (7 bases). The V gene's germline CDR1 is MRHNA and CDR2 SNTAGT. This CDR3 spans 15 amino acids. Trimming took off 8 bases at V and 3 bases at J, with 18 bases between the two ends. CDR3 protein: CASAVSGGRTDTQYF. As DNA, the CDR3 is TGTGCCAGCGCCGTGTCGGGGGGCCGAACAGATACGCAGTATTTT.

This clone appeared once. The chain couples TRBV6-6 to TRBJ2-1; TRBD1 is a possible D gene (5 bases). V gave up 7 bases and J gave up 10 bases, with 17 bases separating them. Germline V lookup: CDR1 MNHNY, CDR2 SVGAGI (reference sequence). The CDR3 runs to 13 residues. CDR3 coding DNA: TGTGCCAGCACCCAGGGTAACAGCCGGGAGCAGTTCTTC. Amino acid sequence: CASTQGNSREQFF.

J is TRBJ2-3 and V is TRBV2; D uncertain. Trimming cost V 6 bases and J 0 bases, with 7 bases left between them. Looked up from germline, CDR1 is SNHLY and CDR2 is FYNNEI. The CDR3 totals 13 residues. Here the CDR3 reads CASSVGSTDTQYF. DNA of the CDR3: TGTGCCAGCAGCGTGGGTAGCACAGATACGCAGTATTTT. The whole variable domain, filled in from reference TRBV2 and TRBJ2-3, reads EPEVTQTPSHQVTQMGQEVILRCVPISNHLYFYWYRQILGQKVEFLVSFYNNEISEKSEIFDDQFSVERPDGSNFTLKIRSTKLEDSAMYFCASSVGSTDTQYFGPGTRLTVL.

This chain connects TRBV19 to TRBJ2-5; no clear D. The CDR3 covers 13 residues. CDR1 and CDR2 (germline): LNHDA, SQIVND (reference sequence). With 3 bases removed from V and 5 bases from J, the gap between germline ends came to 10 bases. The CDR3 reads CASSIWGKETQYF. In nucleotides, the CDR3 is TGTGCCAGTAGTATCTGGGGTAAGGAGACCCAGTACTTC.